This T cell receptor (beta chain) was obtained from a study of read filtering for tumor transcriptome and immune sequencing (dated by TCRdb to the early 2020s). Turning to the overall study: Of the patients in the cohort, approximately 16 were male and approximately 15 were female, and their mean age was 65.9 years, with a range of about 40 to 85. Under revised international staging, roughly 8 patients fell into R-ISS I, more than 15 into R-ISS II and more than five into R-ISS III. Whole-transcriptome libraries were prepared with the TruSeq RNA Access Library Prep Kit after DNase treatment. Per sample, about 4.05 to 10.27 million TCR-region mapped reads were obtained with IR-seq, compared with only 85 to 1273 with RNA-seq. The study compared TCR repertoires from targeted immune repertoire sequencing and bulk whole-transcriptome sequencing run on the same bone marrow samples. One main goal was a read-filtering strategy for immune repertoire data, in particular deciding whether clonotypes backed by only one read should be removed.

Study-wide conclusions, independent of this receptor: The correlation between IR-seq and RNA-seq shared clonotype proportions was increased by removal of single-read clonotypes. The sorted CD138-negative fraction was composed of a mixed bone marrow immune population rather than of purified T cells. Single-read clonotypes made up about 82% of clonotypes but only roughly 3.6% of total reads in IR-seq, compared with around 70% of clonotypes and 35% to 45% of reads in RNA-seq. Compared with RNA-seq, IR-seq captured clonotypes at much greater depth and more reliably, and a smaller IR-seq throughput was enough to identify most of the shared clonotypes.

TCR libraries were constructed from approximately 360 ng RNA using the Immunoverse kit, and molecular barcoded adaptors covering alpha/delta and beta/gamma chains were employed. TCR library preparation was performed with the same RNA that was used for transcriptome sequencing. Sequencing of the TCR libraries was done on an Illumina HiSeq 4000 with 2 x 150 cycles. The study's processing was this. With MiXCR, TCR reads were aligned to human V, D, J and C references and assembled into CDR3 clonotypes, with quality filtering and error correction included. The tcR package in R was used for analysis of clonotype counts and gene usage diversity. For inspection of raw mapping reads, RNA-seq reads were mapped by STAR aligner version 2.5.3a onto GRCh37 of the human genome. To test how sequencing depth affected the clonotypes detected, IR-seq fastq files were randomly downsampled with Seqtk 1.3. The public reads were run again by TCRdb, first through fastp at Q25 and then through MiXCR, and only productive beta chains were kept. When rows share a CDR3 protein, they turn into one entry using the most common DNA and genes. What appears here as the V and J calls and clone size reflects TCRdb's work, not the paper's. The sample table records over 45,000 distinct CDR3 sequences; approximately 19% of these occur just once. The ten largest account for 30% to 45% of the sample.

The CDR3 holds 14 amino acids from the cysteine to the phenylalanine. Only CDR3 DNA is held: 42 bases, read in frame from base 1. The germline V and J ends show losses of 6 bases and 6 bases respectively, and no gene match explains 5 bases of the junction. CDR1 is given as MNHEY and CDR2 as SMNVEV, both from the germline V gene (reference sequence). Bone marrow was sampled from every patient at the time of active disease. Bone marrow mononuclear cells were isolated by Ficoll-Hypaque density gradient centrifugation. Myeloma plasma cells were removed and CD138-negative cells were obtained by negative selection following labeling with CD138 magnetic microbeads on a MACS separator. The purity of the isolated cells was checked by flow cytometry with CD138 antibodies on an Attune NxT. TRIzol reagent was used to extract total RNA, which was then quantified with a NanoDrop spectrophotometer. Paired RNA-seq and IR-seq were performed on each patient's CD138-negative bone marrow sample.

This clonotype came up many times. No antigen is known for it. No quality values exist for individual bases; no much larger clone is one base distant. Here the chain combines TRBV27 and TRBJ2-1; 10 bases in between match TRBD1. This clonotype originated in a donor at least 40 years old with multiple myeloma. Sequences were obtained from a population of CD138-negative cells sorted from bone marrow. The sample's cell subset or site, from its label and the paper: bone marrow mononuclear cells depleted of CD138+ plasma/myeloma cells by negative magnetic selection. The sequenced DNA is TGTGCCAGCAGCGTGGACAGGGGGGTCAATGAGCAGTTCTTC. Translated, it gives CASSVDRGVNEQFF.